The 15 T cell receptor beta chains below all came from one sample that was sequenced in a study of blood T cell repertoires in COVID-19. Clones were sequenced by immunoSEQ multiplex PCR, and TCRdb holds only the in-frame ones, with some missing. The sample shows some 46,000 clones, 88% of them seen only once. Sequencing used peripheral blood. Every receptor here comes from a man aged 45-65 years with acute or convalescent COVID-19.

The rearrangement uses TRBV19 and TRBJ2-7; 9 nucleotides align to TRBD1. The CDR3 is 13 amino acids. Germline trimming cut 6 bases from V and 6 bases from J; bases unmatched to any gene: 6. In germline, CDR1 is LNHDA, CDR2 SQIVND (reference sequence). CDR3: CASRRTGAREQYF. The CDR3, as DNA: TGTGCCAGTAGGAGGACAGGGGCTCGCGAGCAGTACTTC.

This clone showed up just a few times. CDR3 protein: CASSEWTDLGTF. Written as DNA, the CDR3 is TGTGCCAGCAGTGAGTGGACTGACCTCGGCACCTTC. V gene TRBV2 combines with J gene TRBJ1-2; D is ambiguous. The CDR3 length is 12 residues. V shed 3 bases and J shed 13 bases, with 15 bases lying between them. Germline V gene lookup returns CDR1 SNHLY and CDR2 FYNNEI.

The V call is TRBV10-3, the J call TRBJ1-1; D might be TRBD1 (5 bases). Germline V gene data show CDR1 as ENHRY and CDR2 as SYGVKD. This CDR3 contains 16 residues. The germline V and J ends were trimmed by 11 bases and 1 base, with 23 bases remaining between them. Here the CDR3 DNA reads TGTGCCTCGCTTTGGGGGGGAGCCGACGGGAACACTGAAGCTTTCTTT. It translates to CASLWGGADGNTEAFF.

The chain uses TRBV9 and TRBJ1-2; 8 bases align to TRBD1. Trimming cost V 0 bases and J 2 bases; bases outside gene matches: 3. Per the germline V gene, CDR1 is SGDLS and CDR2 is YYNGEE. The CDR3 is made up of 15 amino acids. The CDR3: CASSVVDRANYGYTF. CDR3 DNA sequence: TGTGCCAGCAGCGTAGTGGACAGGGCCAACTATGGCTACACCTTC.

The J gene is TRBJ2-7, the V gene TRBV7-9, with 8 bases lining up with TRBD1. Germline CDR1 reads SEHNR; CDR2 reads FQNEAQ (reference sequence). V lost 5 bases and J lost 3; bases outside the gene matches: 12. The CDR3 runs to 16 residues. CDR3 amino acids: CASSPGTGGEGYEQYF. The CDR3 DNA sequence: TGTGCCAGCAGCCCTGGGACAGGCGGAGAGGGCTACGAGCAGTACTTC.

The V gene is TRBV28, the J gene TRBJ2-7; D is undetermined. Germline V gives CDR1 MDHEN, CDR2 SYDVKM. Trimming removed 0 bases at V and 2 bases at J, with 8 bases between. The length of the CDR3 is 14 residues. The CDR3 region is CASSLWPTTYEQYF. CDR3 DNA sequence: TGTGCCAGCAGTTTATGGCCGACAACCTACGAGCAGTACTTC.

The chain links TRBV5-8 to TRBJ2-5; 9 bases are shared with TRBD2. The CDR3 covers 15 residues. The germline V gene encodes CDR1 SGHTS and CDR2 YDEGEE. V lost 3 bases to trimming and J lost 1 base; unmatched junction nucleotides: 4. The CDR3 DNA is TGTGCCAGCAGCTCGGGACTAGCTTCCCAAGAGACCCAGTACTTC. Its protein is CASSSGLASQETQYF.

The V call is TRBV7-2, the J call TRBJ1-1, with TRBD1 as a possible D gene (6 bases). The CDR3 is 14 amino acids. CDR1 is SGHTA and CDR2 is FQGNSA in the germline V gene. Trimming took 1 base from V and 1 from J, leaving 7 bases between them. The DNA of the CDR3 is TGTGCCAGCAGCTTAGGGGGGCCGAACACTGAAGCTTTCTTT. Translation gives CASSLGGPNTEAFF.

The chain links TRBV7-2 to TRBJ1-2; D is possibly TRBD1 (5 bases). Germline CDR1 is SGHTA and CDR2 is FQGNSA. The CDR3 runs 16 residues. With 1 base removed from V and 4 bases from J, the gap between germline ends came to 16 bases. The CDR3, as DNA: TGTGCCAGCAGCTTAGATGGGGCAGGGATGCCCTATGGCTACACCTTC. This encodes CASSLDGAGMPYGYTF.

This clone was observed a handful of times. The chain recombines TRBV14 with TRBJ2-2; possible D gene TRBD1, 6 bases. The germline V gene has CDR1 SGHDN and CDR2 FVKESK. The CDR3 runs to 15 residues. V lost 4 bases and J lost 8, with 17 bases in between. As DNA, the CDR3 is TGTGCCAGCAGCCTCATGCAGGGGCAGATAGGGGAGCTGTTTTTT. Amino acids: CASSLMQGQIGELFF. The full variable domain, its missing parts supplied by reference TRBV14 and TRBJ2-2, is EAGVTQFPSHSVIEKGQTVTLRCDPISGHDNLYWYRRVMGKEIKFLLHFVKESKQDESGMPNNRFLAERTGGTYSTLKVQPAELEDSGVYFCASSLMQGQIGELFFGEGSRLTVL.

This clone was observed once. The V and J genes are TRBV7-9 and TRBJ1-2; D may be TRBD1 (6 bases). CDR1 is SEHNR, CDR2 FQNEAQ, per germline (reference sequence). V lost 1 base and J 4 bases, leaving 10 bases between the germline ends. The CDR3 is 14 amino acids. The CDR3 region has the DNA TGTGCCAGCAGCTTAGGACAGGCGTTCTATGGCTACACCTTC. It encodes CASSLGQAFYGYTF. Looking up the rest from reference TRBV7-9 and TRBJ1-2 gives the full variable domain: DTGVSQNPRHKITKRGQNVTFRCDPISEHNRLYWYRQTLGQGPEFLTYFQNEAQLEKSRLLSDRFSAERPKGSFSTLEIQRTEQGDSAMYLCASSLGQAFYGYTFGSGTRLTVV.

The chain couples TRBV30 to TRBJ1-5, with D hard to call. The CDR3 contains 15 residues. V lost 0 bases to trimming and J lost 3 bases, with 12 bases between them. Germline assignment: CDR1 GTSNPN and CDR2 SVGIG (reference sequence). CDR3 DNA: TGTGCCTGGAGTGTCGGCAGGCCCGTCAATCAGCCCCAGCATTTT. Its translation is CAWSVGRPVNQPQHF.

This chain uses TRBV24-1 with TRBJ2-7; TRBD2 agrees at 10 bases. The V gene end was trimmed by 3 bases and the J gene end by 7 bases; junction bases not matched to a gene: 8. Germline values: CDR1 KGHDR, CDR2 SFDVKD. The CDR3 length is 15 residues. CDR3 sequence reads: CATSDPRRTSGEQYF. CDR3 in DNA: TGTGCCACCAGTGATCCTAGGCGGACTAGCGGAGAGCAGTACTTC.

The chain recombines TRBV27 with TRBJ2-7; 9 nucleotides align to TRBD1. This CDR3 is 16 amino acids long. Germline V lookup: CDR1 MNHEY, CDR2 SMNVEV (reference sequence). The V and J ends lost 3 bases and 7 bases, in that order; junction bases with no gene match: 13. Here the CDR3 reads CASSLQSGTGLGEQYF. CDR3 DNA sequence: TGTGCCAGCAGTTTGCAGTCCGGGACAGGGCTAGGGGAGCAGTACTTC.

The rearrangement joins TRBV3-1 (or the pseudogene TRBV3-2) to TRBJ2-1, with 11 nucleotides matching TRBD2. The CDR3 extends over 17 amino acids. The V gene's germline CDR1 is LGHDT and CDR2 YNNKEL (reference sequence). Germline trimming cut 2 bases from V and 8 bases from J; bases unmatched to any gene: 11. CDR3 nucleotide sequence: TGTGCCAGCAGCCAAAGGGTAGCGGGAGGGCCGGGGGATGAGCAGTTCTTC. Its protein is CASSQRVAGGPGDEQFF.